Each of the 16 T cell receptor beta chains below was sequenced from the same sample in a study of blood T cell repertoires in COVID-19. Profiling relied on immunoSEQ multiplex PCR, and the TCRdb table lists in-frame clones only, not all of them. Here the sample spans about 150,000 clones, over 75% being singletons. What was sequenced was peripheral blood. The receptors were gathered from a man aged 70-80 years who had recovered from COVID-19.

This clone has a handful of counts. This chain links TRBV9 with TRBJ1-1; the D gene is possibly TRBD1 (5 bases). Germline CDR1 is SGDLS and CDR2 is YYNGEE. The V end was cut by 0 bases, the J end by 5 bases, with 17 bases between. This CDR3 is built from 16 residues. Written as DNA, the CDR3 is TGTGCCAGCAGCGTAGGCCCCGGGGGGTCGGGTACTGAAGCTTTCTTT. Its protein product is CASSVGPGGSGTEAFF.

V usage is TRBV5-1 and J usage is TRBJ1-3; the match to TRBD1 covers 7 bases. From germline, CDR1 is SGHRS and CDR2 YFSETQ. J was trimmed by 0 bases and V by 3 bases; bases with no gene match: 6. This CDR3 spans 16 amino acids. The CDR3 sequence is CASSSRTGVSGNTIYF. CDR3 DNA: TGCGCCAGCAGCTCAAGAACAGGGGTCTCTGGAAACACCATATATTTT.

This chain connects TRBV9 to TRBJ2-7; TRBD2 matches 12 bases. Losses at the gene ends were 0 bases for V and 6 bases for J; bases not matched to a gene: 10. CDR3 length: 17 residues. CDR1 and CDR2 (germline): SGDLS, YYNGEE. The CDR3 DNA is TGTGCCAGCAGCGTAGGGACTAGCGGGGAAGGGATCTCCGAGCAGTACTTC. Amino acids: CASSVGTSGEGISEQYF.

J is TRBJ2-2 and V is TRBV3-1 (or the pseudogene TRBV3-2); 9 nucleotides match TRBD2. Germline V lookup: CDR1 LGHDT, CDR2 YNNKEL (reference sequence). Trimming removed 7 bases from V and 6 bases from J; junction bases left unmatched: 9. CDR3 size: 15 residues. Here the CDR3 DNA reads TGTGCCAGCACTTATGGCGGGAGGGCCGCCGGGGAGCTGTTTTTT. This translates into CASTYGGRAAGELFF.

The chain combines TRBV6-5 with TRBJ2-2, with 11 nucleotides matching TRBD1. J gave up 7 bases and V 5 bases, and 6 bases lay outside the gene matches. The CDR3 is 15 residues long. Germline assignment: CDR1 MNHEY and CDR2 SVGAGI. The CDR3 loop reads CASSRTGGYDGELFF. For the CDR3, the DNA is TGTGCCAGCAGTCGGACAGGGGGCTATGACGGGGAGCTGTTTTTT.

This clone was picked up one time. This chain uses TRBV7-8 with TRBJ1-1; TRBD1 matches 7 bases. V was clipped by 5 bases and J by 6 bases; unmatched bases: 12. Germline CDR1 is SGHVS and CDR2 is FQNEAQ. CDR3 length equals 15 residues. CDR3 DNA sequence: TGTGCCAGCAGCCCCCGGGGGACAGAACCATCTGAAGCTTTCTTT. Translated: CASSPRGTEPSEAFF.

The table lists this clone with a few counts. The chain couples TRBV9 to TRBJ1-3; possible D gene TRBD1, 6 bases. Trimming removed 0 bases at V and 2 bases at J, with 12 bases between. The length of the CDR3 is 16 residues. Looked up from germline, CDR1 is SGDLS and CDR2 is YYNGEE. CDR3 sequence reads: CASSVGQGSPGNTIYF. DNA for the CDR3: TGTGCCAGCAGCGTAGGGCAGGGGAGCCCTGGAAACACCATATATTTT.

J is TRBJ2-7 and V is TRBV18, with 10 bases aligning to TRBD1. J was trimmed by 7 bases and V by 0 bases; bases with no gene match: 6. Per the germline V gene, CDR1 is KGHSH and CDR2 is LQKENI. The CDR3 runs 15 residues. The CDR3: CASSPPAGTGVEQYF. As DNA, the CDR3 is TGTGCCAGCTCACCACCTGCCGGGACAGGGGTTGAGCAGTACTTC. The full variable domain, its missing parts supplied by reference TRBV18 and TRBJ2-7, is NAGVMQNPRHLVRRRGQEARLRCSPMKGHSHVYWYRQLPEEGLKFMVYLQKENIIDESGMPKERFSAEFPKEGPSILRIQQVVRGDSAAYFCASSPPAGTGVEQYFGPGTRLTVT.

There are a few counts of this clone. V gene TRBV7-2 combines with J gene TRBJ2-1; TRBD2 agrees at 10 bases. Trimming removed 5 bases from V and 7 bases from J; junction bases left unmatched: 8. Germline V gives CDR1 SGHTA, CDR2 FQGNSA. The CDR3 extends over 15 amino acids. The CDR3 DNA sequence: TGTGCCAGCAGCCAAGCGGGAGGGCCAGGGAATGAGCAGTTCTTC. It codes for CASSQAGGPGNEQFF.

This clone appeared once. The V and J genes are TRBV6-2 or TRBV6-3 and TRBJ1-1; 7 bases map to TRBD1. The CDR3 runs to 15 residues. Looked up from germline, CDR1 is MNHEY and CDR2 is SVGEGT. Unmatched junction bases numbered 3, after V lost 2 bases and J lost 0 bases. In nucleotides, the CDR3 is TGTGCCAGCAGTTACCGGGACAGATTGAACACTGAAGCTTTCTTT. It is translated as CASSYRDRLNTEAFF.

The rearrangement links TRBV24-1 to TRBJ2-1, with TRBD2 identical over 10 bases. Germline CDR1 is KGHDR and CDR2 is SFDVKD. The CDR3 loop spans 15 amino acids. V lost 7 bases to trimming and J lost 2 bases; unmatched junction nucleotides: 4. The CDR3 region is CATSTGTSAYNEQFF. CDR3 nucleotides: TGTGCCACCAGCACCGGGACTAGCGCCTACAATGAGCAGTTCTTC.

CDR3 nucleotide sequence: TGTGCCAGCAGCTTCCACGGGGGAGAGACCCAGTACTTC. Amino acid sequence: CASSFHGGETQYF. This chain joins TRBV7-8 and TRBJ2-5; D possibly corresponds to TRBD2 (6 bases). The germline CDR1 and CDR2 sequences are SGHVS and FQNEAQ. The CDR3 is 13 residues long. V was trimmed by 3 bases and J by 4 bases, leaving 9 bases between them.

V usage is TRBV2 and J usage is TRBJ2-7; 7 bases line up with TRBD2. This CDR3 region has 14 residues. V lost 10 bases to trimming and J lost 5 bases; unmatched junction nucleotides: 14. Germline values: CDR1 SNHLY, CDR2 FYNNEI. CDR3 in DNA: TGTGCCAATAACGGCGGTGGGAGGGCCAACGAGCAGTACTTC. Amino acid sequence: CANNGGGRANEQYF.

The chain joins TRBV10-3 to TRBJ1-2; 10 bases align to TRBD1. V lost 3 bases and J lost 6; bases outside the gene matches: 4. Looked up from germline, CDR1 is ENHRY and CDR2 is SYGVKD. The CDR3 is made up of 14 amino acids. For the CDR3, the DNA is TGTGCCATCAGTGAAGCGGACAGGGGGGATGGCTACACCTTC. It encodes CAISEADRGDGYTF.

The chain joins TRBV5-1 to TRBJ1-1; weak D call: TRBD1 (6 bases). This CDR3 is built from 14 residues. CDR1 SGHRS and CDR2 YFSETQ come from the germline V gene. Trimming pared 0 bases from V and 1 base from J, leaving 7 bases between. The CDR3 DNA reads TGCGCCAGCAGCTTGGACAGGGCGAACACTGAAGCTTTCTTT. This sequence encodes CASSLDRANTEAFF.

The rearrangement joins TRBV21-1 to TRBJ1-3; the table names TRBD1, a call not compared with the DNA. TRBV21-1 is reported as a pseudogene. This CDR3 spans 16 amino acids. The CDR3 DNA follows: TGTGCCAGCAGCAAAGAAAGACAGCCTTCTGGAAACACCATATATTTT. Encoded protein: CASSKERQPSGNTIYF.